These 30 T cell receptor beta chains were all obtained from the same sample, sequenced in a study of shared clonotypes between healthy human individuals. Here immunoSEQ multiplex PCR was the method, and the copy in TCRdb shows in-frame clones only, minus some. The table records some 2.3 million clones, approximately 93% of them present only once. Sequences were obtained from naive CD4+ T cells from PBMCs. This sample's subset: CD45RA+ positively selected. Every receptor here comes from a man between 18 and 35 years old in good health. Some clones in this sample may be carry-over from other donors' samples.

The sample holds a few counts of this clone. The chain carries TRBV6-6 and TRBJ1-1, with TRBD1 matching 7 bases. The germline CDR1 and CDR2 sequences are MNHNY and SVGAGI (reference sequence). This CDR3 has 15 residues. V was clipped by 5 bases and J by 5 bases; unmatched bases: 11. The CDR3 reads CASSLAPDRVTEAFF. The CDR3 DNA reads TGTGCCAGCAGTCTCGCTCCCGACAGGGTTACTGAAGCTTTCTTT.

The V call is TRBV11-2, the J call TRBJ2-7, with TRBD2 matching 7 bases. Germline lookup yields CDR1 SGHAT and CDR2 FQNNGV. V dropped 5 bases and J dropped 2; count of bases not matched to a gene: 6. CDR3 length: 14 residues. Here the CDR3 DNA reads TGTGCCAGCAGCACCGGGAGCGGGGCCTACGAGCAGTACTTC. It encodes CASSTGSGAYEQYF.

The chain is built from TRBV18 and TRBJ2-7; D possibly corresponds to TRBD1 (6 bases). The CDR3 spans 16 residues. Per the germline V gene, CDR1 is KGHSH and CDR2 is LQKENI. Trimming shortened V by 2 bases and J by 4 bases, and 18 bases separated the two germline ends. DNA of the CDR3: TGTGCCAGCTCACCAGTCCAGGCCAGGGGCAGGTACGAGCAGTACTTC. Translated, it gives CASSPVQARGRYEQYF.

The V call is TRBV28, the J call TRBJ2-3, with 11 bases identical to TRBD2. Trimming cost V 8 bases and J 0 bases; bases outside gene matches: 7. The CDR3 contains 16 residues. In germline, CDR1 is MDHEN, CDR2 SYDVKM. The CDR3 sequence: CASGKGLAASTDTQYF. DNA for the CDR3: TGTGCCAGCGGCAAGGGACTAGCGGCTAGCACAGATACGCAGTATTTT.

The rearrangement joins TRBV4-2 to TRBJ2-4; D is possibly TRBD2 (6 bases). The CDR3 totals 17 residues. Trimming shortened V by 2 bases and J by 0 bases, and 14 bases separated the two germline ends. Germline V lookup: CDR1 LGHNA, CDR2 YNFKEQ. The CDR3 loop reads CASSQPVGDLAKNIQYF. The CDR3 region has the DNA TGTGCCAGCAGCCAACCTGTGGGGGACTTAGCCAAAAACATTCAGTACTTC.

The CDR3 DNA reads TGTGCCAGCATCTTGGGAGAGACCCAGTACTTC. Translation gives CASILGETQYF. This rearrangement joins TRBV7-9 to TRBJ2-5; D unclear. Germline V gives CDR1 SEHNR, CDR2 FQNEAQ (reference sequence). Trimming removed 7 bases from V and 4 bases from J, with 7 bases in between. The CDR3 is 11 residues long.

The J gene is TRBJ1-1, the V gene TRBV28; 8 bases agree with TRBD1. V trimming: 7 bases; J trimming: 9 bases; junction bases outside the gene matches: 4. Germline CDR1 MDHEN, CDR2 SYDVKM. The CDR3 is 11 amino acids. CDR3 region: CASTRTGKAFF. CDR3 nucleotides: TGTGCCAGCACCCGGACAGGGAAAGCTTTCTTT. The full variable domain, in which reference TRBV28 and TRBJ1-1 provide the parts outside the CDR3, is DVKVTQSSRYLVKRTGEKVFLECVQDMDHENMFWYRQDPGLGLRLIYFSYDVKMKEKGDIPEGYSVSREKKERFSLILESASTNQTSMYLCASTRTGKAFFGQGTRLTVV.

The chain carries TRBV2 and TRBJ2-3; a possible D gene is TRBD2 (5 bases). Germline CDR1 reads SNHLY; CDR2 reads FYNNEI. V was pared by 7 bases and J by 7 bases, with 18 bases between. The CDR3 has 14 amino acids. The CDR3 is CASTSRTGLNTQYF. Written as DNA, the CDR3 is TGTGCCAGCACCTCTAGGACTGGACTCAATACGCAGTATTTT.

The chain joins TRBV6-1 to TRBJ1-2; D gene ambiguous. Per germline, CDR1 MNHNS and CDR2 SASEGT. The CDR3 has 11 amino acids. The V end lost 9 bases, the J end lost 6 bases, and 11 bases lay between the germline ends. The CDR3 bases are TGTGCCAGTGTTAGGGCAAATGGCTACACCTTC. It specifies CASVRANGYTF.

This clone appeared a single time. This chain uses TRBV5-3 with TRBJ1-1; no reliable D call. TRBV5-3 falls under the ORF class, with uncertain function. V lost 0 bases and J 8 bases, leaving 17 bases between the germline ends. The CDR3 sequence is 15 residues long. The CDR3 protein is CARSLGAPGCKEAFF. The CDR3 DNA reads TGTGCCAGAAGCTTGGGGGCTCCCGGATGCAAGGAAGCTTTCTTT.

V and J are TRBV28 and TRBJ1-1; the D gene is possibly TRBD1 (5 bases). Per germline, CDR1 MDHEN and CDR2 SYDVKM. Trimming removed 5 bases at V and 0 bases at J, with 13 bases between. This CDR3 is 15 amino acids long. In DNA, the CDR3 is TGTGCCAGCAGTCTTACAGGATACATGAACACTGAAGCTTTCTTT. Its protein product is CASSLTGYMNTEAFF. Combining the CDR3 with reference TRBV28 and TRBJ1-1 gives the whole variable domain DVKVTQSSRYLVKRTGEKVFLECVQDMDHENMFWYRQDPGLGLRLIYFSYDVKMKEKGDIPEGYSVSREKKERFSLILESASTNQTSMYLCASSLTGYMNTEAFFGQGTRLTVV.

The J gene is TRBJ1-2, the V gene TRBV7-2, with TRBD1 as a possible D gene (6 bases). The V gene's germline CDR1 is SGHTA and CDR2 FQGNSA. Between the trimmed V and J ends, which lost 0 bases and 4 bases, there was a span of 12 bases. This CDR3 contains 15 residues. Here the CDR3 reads CASSLARQAFYGYTF. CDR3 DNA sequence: TGTGCCAGCAGCTTAGCGAGACAGGCCTTCTATGGCTACACCTTC.

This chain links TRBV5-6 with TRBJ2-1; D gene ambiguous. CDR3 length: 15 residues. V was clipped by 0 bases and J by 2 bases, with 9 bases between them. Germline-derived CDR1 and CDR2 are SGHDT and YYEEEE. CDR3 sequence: CASSLVAATYNEQFF. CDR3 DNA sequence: TGTGCCAGCAGCTTGGTCGCAGCGACCTACAATGAGCAGTTCTTC.

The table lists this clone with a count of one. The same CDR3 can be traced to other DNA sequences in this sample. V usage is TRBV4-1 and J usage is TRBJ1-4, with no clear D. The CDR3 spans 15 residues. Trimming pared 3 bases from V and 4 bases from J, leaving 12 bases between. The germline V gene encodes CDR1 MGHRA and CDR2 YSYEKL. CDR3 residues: CASSQDRVLNEKLFF. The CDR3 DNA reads TGCGCCAGCAGCCAGGACCGGGTCCTTAATGAAAAACTGTTTTTT.

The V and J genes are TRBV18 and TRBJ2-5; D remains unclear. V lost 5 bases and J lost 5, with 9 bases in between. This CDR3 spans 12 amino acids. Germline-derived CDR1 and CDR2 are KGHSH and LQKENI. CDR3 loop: CASSDTRETQYF. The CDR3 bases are TGTGCCAGCTCAGATACGCGGGAGACCCAGTACTTC.

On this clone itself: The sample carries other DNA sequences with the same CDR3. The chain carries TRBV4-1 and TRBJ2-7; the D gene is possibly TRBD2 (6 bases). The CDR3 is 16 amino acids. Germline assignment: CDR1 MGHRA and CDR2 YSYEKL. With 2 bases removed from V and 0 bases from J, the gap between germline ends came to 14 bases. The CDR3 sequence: CASSQRGDGGSYEQYF. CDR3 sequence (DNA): TGCGCCAGCAGCCAACGCGGGGATGGAGGCTCCTACGAGCAGTACTTC.

The CDR3 protein is CASSRQSFQETQYF. The CDR3 bases are TGTGCCAGCAGTAGACAGAGTTTCCAAGAGACCCAGTACTTC. This chain connects TRBV6-1 to TRBJ2-5; a possible D gene is TRBD1 (5 bases). From germline, CDR1 is MNHNS and CDR2 SASEGT. V was clipped by 5 bases and J by 1 base, with 11 bases between them. CDR3 length: 14 residues.

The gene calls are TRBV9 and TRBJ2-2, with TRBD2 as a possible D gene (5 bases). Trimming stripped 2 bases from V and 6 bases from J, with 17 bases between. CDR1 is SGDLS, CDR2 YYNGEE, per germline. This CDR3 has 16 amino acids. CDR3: CASSVSAHGSPGELFF. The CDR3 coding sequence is TGTGCCAGCAGCGTCTCGGCGCATGGGAGTCCCGGGGAGCTGTTTTTT.

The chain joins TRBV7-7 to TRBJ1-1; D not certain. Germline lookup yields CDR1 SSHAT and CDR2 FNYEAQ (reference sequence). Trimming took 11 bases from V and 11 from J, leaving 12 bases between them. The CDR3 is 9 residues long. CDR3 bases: TGTGCCCCCACCCTTAAGGCTTTCTTT. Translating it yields CAPTLKAFF. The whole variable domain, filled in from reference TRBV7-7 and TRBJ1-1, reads GAGVSQSPRYKVTKRGQDVTLRCDPISSHATLYWYQQALGQGPEFLTYFNYEAQPDKSGLPSDRFSAERPEGSISTLTIQRTEQRDSAMYRCAPTLKAFFGQGTRLTVV.

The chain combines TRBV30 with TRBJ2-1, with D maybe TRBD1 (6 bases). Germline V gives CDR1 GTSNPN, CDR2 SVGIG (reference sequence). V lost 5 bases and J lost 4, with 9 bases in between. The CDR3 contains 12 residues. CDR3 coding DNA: TGTGCCTGGCTAGACAGGTACAATGAGCAGTTCTTC. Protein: CAWLDRYNEQFF.

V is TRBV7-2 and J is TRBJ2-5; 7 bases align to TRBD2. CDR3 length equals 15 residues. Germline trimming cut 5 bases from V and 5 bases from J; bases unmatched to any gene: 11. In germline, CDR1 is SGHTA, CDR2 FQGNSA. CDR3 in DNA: TGTGCCAGCAGCCAGAACCCCGGGAGGTCGGAGACCCAGTACTTC. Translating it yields CASSQNPGRSETQYF.

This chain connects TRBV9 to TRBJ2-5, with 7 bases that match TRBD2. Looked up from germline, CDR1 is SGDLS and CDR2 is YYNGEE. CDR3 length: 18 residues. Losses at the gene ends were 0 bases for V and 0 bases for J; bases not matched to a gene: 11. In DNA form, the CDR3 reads TGTGCCAGCAGCGTAGATGGCGGGAGCGGCCCTAACCAAGAGACCCAGTACTTC. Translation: CASSVDGGSGPNQETQYF.

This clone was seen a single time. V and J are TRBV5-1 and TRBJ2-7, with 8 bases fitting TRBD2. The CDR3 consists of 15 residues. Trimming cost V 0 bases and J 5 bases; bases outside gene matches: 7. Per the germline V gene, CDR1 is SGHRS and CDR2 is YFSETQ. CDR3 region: CASSLAEAGGNEQYF. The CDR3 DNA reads TGCGCCAGCAGCTTGGCAGAGGCGGGAGGAAACGAGCAGTACTTC. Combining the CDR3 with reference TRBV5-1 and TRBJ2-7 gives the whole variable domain KAGVTQTPRYLIKTRGQQVTLSCSPISGHRSVSWYQQTPGQGLQFLFEYFSETQRNKGNFPGRFSGRQFSNSRSEMNVSTLELGDSALYLCASSLAEAGGNEQYFGPGTRLTVT.

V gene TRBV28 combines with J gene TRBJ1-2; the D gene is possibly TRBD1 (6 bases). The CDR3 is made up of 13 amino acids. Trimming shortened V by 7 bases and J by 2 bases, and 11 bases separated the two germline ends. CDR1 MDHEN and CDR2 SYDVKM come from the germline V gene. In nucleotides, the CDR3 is TGTGCCAGCACCCCCAGGGGCAACTATGGCTACACCTTC. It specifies CASTPRGNYGYTF.

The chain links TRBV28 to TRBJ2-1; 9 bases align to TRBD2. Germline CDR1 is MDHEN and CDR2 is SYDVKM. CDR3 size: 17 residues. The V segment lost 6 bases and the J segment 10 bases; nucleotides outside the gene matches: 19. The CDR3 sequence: CASSQPGSGGRAFEQFF. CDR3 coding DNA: TGTGCCAGCAGCCAACCCGGTTCGGGCGGGAGGGCCTTCGAGCAGTTCTTC. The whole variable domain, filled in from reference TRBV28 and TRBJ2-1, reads DVKVTQSSRYLVKRTGEKVFLECVQDMDHENMFWYRQDPGLGLRLIYFSYDVKMKEKGDIPEGYSVSREKKERFSLILESASTNQTSMYLCASSQPGSGGRAFEQFFGPGTRLTVL.

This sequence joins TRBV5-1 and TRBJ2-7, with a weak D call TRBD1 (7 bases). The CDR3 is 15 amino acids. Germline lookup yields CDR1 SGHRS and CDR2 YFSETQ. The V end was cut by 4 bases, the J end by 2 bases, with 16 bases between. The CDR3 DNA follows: TGCGCCAGCAGCCGGGGGACAGACGAAGCCTACGAGCAGTACTTC. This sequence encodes CASSRGTDEAYEQYF.

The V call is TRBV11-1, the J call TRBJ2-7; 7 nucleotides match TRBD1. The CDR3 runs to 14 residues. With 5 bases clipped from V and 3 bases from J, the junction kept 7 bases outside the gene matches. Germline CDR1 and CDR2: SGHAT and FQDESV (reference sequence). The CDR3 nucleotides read TGTGCCAGCAGCATGACAGGGAGAAGCTACGAGCAGTACTTC. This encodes CASSMTGRSYEQYF.

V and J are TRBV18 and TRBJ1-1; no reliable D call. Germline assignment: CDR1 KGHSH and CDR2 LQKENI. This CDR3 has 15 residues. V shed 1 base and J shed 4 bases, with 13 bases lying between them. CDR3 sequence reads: CASSPQGPIGTEAFF. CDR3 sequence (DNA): TGTGCCAGCTCACCACAGGGCCCCATTGGCACTGAAGCTTTCTTT.

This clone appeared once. The CDR3 sequence: CASSPGLEGTQYF. The CDR3 DNA reads TGTGCCAGCAGCCCTGGACTGGAAGGGACCCAGTACTTC. The chain combines TRBV11-2 with TRBJ2-5; perhaps TRBD2 as D (5 bases). This CDR3 is built from 13 residues. Between the trimmed V and J ends, which lost 5 bases and 7 bases, there was a span of 14 bases. CDR1 and CDR2 from the germline V gene are SGHAT and FQNNGV.

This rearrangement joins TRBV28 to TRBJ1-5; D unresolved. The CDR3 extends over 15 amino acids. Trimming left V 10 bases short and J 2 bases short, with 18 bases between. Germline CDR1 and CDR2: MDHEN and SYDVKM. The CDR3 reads CATLSRAGGNQPQHF. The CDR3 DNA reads TGTGCCACCCTGAGCCGGGCTGGGGGCAATCAGCCCCAGCATTTT.